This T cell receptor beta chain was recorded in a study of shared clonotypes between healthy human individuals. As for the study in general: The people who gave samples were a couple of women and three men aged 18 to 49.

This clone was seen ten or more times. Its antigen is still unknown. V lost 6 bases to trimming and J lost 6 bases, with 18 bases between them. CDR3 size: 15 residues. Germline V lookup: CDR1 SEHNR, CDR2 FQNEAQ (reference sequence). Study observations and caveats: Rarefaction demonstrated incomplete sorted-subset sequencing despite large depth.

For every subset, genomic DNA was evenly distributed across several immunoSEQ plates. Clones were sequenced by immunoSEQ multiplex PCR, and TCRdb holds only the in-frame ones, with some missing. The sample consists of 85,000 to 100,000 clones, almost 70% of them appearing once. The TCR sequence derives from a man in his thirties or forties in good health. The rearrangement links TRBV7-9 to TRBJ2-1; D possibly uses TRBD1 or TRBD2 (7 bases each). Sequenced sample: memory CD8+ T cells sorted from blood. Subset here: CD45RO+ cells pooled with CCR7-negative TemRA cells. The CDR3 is CASREPGGVINEQFF. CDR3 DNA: TGTGCCAGCAGGGAGCCAGGGGGGGTTATCAATGAGCAGTTCTTC.